This TCR beta chain was retrieved from a study of beta chain features in type 1 diabetes. Study-wide results and limits: TCRB CDR3 length was moderately but significantly reduced in all four CD4+ subsets of Type 1 diabetes patients.

All of the isolated RNA was reverse transcribed, so expressed TCRB transcripts were sequenced. The method was immunoSEQ multiplex PCR; TCRdb's version includes in-frame clones alone and lacks a portion of them. The sample has 200,000 to 300,000 clones; roughly 20% are singletons. This CDR3 region has 13 residues. V was clipped by 0 bases and J by 3 bases, with 8 bases between them. The germline V gene encodes CDR1 GTSNPN and CDR2 SVGIG (reference sequence). This clone showed up just a few times. Its antigen remains unidentified. The identical CDR3 is also encoded by other nucleotide sequences in the sample.

This sequence originates from a middle-aged woman with type 1 diabetes. The chain couples TRBV30 to TRBJ1-1, with D perhaps matching TRBD1 (6 bases). Material for sequencing was naive CD4+ T cells from blood. Here the CDR3 reads CAWSVQGDTEAFF. The CDR3 DNA reads as TGTGCCTGGAGTGTACAGGGTGACACTGAAGCTTTCTTT.